This record looks at one T cell receptor beta chain sequence and its context. Its antigen is undetermined. A second PCR of 7 to 11 cycles used a sample-barcoded 5' primer and a J-beta primer mix. Carrying 12 random nucleotides, a template-switch adaptor labeled each individual cDNA molecule. TCRdb called the 5' RACE reads again in MiXCR, with one record for every CDR3 protein. The sample has over a million distinct CDR3 sequences, around 43% seen once; the top ten hold about 19%. The record originates from a study of blood T cells in healthy people across ages. Study details: Roughly one uniquely barcoded beta molecule per two T cells was captured.

General study points: Per million T cells, the diversity of TCR beta decreased roughly linearly as age advanced. The diversity estimates, figures obtained from one million T cells, were considered underestimates.

Specimen: blood. The sequence came from an older woman in good health.

CDR3 nucleotides: TGCAGTGCTAGTGAAATCAGGGATAGCAATCAGCCCCAGCATTTT. It encodes CSASEIRDSNQPQHF. The chain carries TRBV20-1 and TRBJ1-5; D may be TRBD1 (5 bases). Germline CDR1 is DFQATT and CDR2 is SNEGSKA (reference sequence). The germline V and J ends were trimmed by 3 bases and 0 bases, with 12 bases remaining between them. The CDR3 extends over 15 amino acids.